The TCR beta chain described here comes from a study of cytomegalovirus exposure and HLA in healthy donors. General study points: About 87% or about 30% of the time was how often most TCR beta V segments were productive, according to an earlier analysis.

The CDR3 contains 13 residues. V shed 6 bases, J shed 6 bases, and the junction held 7 bases outside the gene matches. The germline V gene has CDR1 MGHDK and CDR2 SYGVNS. In this sample, this clone turned up a few times. Its antigen is unknown. In the PCR, 60 Vbeta and 13 Jbeta primers were used. Profiling relied on immunoSEQ multiplex PCR, and the TCRdb table lists in-frame clones only, not all of them. The data show about 200,000 clones, with approximately 80% seen just once and 2.5% to 3% held by the top ten. This sequence originates from a man younger than 40 in good health and CMV-seronegative. The chain employs TRBV25-1 and TRBJ2-7; 8 nucleotides agree with TRBD1. Sequencing was carried out using PBMCs. Written as DNA, the CDR3 is TGTGCCAGCAGAACAGGGACAGGTGGCGAGCAGTACTTC. This sequence encodes CASRTGTGGEQYF.